A single sample gave rise to the 10 T cell receptor beta chains below, sequenced in a study of cytomegalovirus exposure and HLA in healthy donors (dated by TCRdb to 2016 to 2017). The library came from the immunoSEQ multiplex PCR assay. The multiplex PCR relied on a mix of 60 forward primers for TCR Vbeta segments and 13 reverse primers for TCR Jbeta segments. TCRdb provides this immuneACCESS table in a form limited to in-frame rearrangements. Some clones are lacking; in checked studies, under half of them reflect an unresolved V gene, and why the rest are absent is not known. This sample holds 170,000 or so clones; 82% were observed only once. The ten largest clones take up roughly 0.5% of the sample. The sequenced sample consisted of PBMCs. The receptors derive from a woman between 50 and 59 years old in good health and CMV-seronegative.

V and J are TRBV2 and TRBJ2-3; D is uncertain. Germline V lookup: CDR1 SNHLY, CDR2 FYNNEI. The V and J ends lost 0 bases and 3 bases respectively, with 7 bases between them. This CDR3 spans 14 amino acids. CDR3 in amino acids: CASSEAYATDTQYF. CDR3 DNA sequence: TGTGCCAGCAGTGAAGCCTACGCGACAGATACGCAGTATTTT.

The V gene is TRBV7-8, the J gene TRBJ2-1, with TRBD2 matching 11 bases. Germline V gives CDR1 SGHVS, CDR2 FQNEAQ. The ends lost 4 bases at V and 5 bases at J; junction bases unmatched: 4. CDR3 length equals 15 residues. DNA for the CDR3: TGTGCCAGCAGCTCTAGACTAGCGGGGAACAATGAGCAGTTCTTC. This gives the protein CASSSRLAGNNEQFF.

The V gene is TRBV6-6, the J gene TRBJ1-3; 7 positions match TRBD1. The germline CDR1 and CDR2 sequences are MNHNY and SVGAGI (reference sequence). The CDR3 totals 16 residues. Unmatched junction bases numbered 10, after V lost 4 bases and J lost 4 bases. Written as DNA, the CDR3 is TGTGCCAGCAGTTTTTACAAGGGGGCCTGGGGAAACACCATATATTTT. This translates into CASSFYKGAWGNTIYF.

V is TRBV1 and J is TRBJ2-7; the D call in the table, TRBD2, was not verified against the DNA. TRBV1 is reported as a pseudogene. The CDR3 loop spans 12 amino acids. CDR3 sequence (DNA): TGCACCACCAGGGGACTCTCCTACGAGCAGTACTTC. As protein: CTTRGLSYEQYF.

The CDR3 DNA sequence: TGCGCCAGCAGTGAGTCTAGACAGGGGGGCGAGCAGTACTTC. It is translated as CASSESRQGGEQYF. V usage is TRBV10-2 and J usage is TRBJ2-7; 9 bases match TRBD1. Per germline, CDR1 WSHSY and CDR2 SAAADI. J lost 6 bases, V lost 0 bases, and 3 bases had no gene match. This CDR3 is built from 14 residues.

J is TRBJ1-5 and V is TRBV6-6; 9 nucleotides line up with TRBD1. The CDR3 length is 15 residues. Trimming cost V 6 bases and J 4 bases; bases outside gene matches: 7. Germline values: CDR1 MNHNY, CDR2 SVGAGI (reference sequence). CDR3 protein: CASRGGTGWNQPQHF. The CDR3 DNA sequence: TGTGCCAGCAGGGGGGGGACAGGGTGGAATCAGCCCCAGCATTTT.

V and J are TRBV28 and TRBJ2-3, with a weak D call TRBD2 (7 bases). CDR3 length: 18 amino acids. V dropped 4 bases and J dropped 6 bases, with 26 bases sitting between them. CDR1 and CDR2 (germline): MDHEN, SYDVKM. CDR3 in DNA: TGTGCCAGCAGTTCCCCTAGGGGGGGGCCAGGTGGGAGGGATACGCAGTATTTT. Translating gives CASSSPRGGPGGRDTQYF.

The rearrangement links TRBV18 to TRBJ2-7; D possibly corresponds to TRBD2 (6 bases). Germline CDR1 reads KGHSH; CDR2 reads LQKENI. V was cut by 3 bases and J by 0 bases, with 12 bases left in between. This CDR3 is 15 amino acids long. In nucleotides, the CDR3 is TGTGCCAGCTCACCCAACCTCGGGAGCTCCTACGAGCAGTACTTC. Amino acids: CASSPNLGSSYEQYF.

This clone was picked up a small number of times. This chain joins TRBV15 and TRBJ2-7; D might be TRBD1 (6 bases). The V end was cut by 1 base, the J end by 2 bases, with 9 bases between. The CDR3 consists of 14 residues. Germline CDR1 and CDR2: LNHNV and YYDKDF (reference sequence). CDR3 amino acids: CATSRVGQTYEQYF. The CDR3, as DNA: TGTGCCACCAGCAGAGTTGGACAGACCTACGAGCAGTACTTC.

The gene calls are TRBV2 and TRBJ2-1; 10 nucleotides line up with TRBD2. CDR3 length equals 15 residues. V lost 4 bases, J lost 4 bases, and 4 bases stayed unmatched. Germline V gene sequence: CDR1 SNHLY, CDR2 FYNNEI. This CDR3 is CASSGTSGVYNEQFF. DNA of the CDR3: TGTGCCAGCAGTGGTACTAGCGGGGTGTACAATGAGCAGTTCTTC.